The following is a T cell receptor (beta chain) sequence with its context. This record belongs to a study of blood T cell repertoires in COVID-19. The junction had 1 base not matched to a gene; V was cut back by 2 bases and J by 1 base. Germline CDR1 and CDR2: LGHNA and YNFKEQ. This CDR3 comprises 14 residues. Profiled with immunoSEQ multiplex PCR; TCRdb holds only in-frame clones, not every one. Of 200,000 to 250,000 clones in the sample, over 70% were seen once. The source is a woman under 40 who had been exposed to COVID-19. J is TRBJ1-1 and V is TRBV4-2, with 7 bases fitting TRBD1. The specimen was PBMCs or T cells enriched from blood (not recorded which). CDR3 sequence: CASSQYRGNTEAFF. The CDR3 DNA sequence: TGTGCCAGCAGCCAATACAGGGGGAACACTGAAGCTTTCTTT.